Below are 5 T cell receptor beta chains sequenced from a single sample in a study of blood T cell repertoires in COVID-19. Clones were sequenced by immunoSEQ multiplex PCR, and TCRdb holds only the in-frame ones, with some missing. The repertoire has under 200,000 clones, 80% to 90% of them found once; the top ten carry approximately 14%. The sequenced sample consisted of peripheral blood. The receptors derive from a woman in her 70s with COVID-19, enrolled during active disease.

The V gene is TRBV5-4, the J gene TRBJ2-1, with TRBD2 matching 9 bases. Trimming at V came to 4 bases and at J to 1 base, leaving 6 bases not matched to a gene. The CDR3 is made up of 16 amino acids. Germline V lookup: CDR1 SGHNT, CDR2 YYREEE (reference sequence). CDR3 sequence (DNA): TGTGCCAGCAGCACGGGTAGCGGGAGATCCTACAATGAGCAGTTCTTC. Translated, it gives CASSTGSGRSYNEQFF.

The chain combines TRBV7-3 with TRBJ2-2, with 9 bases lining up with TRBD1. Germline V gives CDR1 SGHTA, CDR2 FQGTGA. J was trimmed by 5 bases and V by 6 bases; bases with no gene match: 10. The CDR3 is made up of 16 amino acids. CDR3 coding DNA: TGTGCCAGCAGTTCGCCGGGACAGGGTATAACCGGGGAGCTGTTTTTT. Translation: CASSSPGQGITGELFF.

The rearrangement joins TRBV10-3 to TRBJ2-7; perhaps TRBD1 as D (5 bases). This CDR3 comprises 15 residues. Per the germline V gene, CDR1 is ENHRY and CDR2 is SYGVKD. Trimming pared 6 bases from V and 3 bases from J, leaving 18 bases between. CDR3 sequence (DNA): TGTGCCATCAGAAGTGGGGCAGCCAGACTCTACGAGCAGTACTTC. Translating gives CAIRSGAARLYEQYF.

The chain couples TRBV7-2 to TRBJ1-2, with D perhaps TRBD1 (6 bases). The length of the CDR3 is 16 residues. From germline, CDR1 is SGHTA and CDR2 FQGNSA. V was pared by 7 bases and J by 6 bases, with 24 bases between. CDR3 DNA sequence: TGTGCCAGCATCCCCCGCCTCGGGGGGCTTTTGGATGGCTACACCTTC. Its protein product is CASIPRLGGLLDGYTF.

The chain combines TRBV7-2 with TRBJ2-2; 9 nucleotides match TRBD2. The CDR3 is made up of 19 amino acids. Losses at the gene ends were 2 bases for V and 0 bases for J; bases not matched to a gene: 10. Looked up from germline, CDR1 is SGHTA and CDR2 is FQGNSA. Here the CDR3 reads CASSLTVGLAGSNTGELFF. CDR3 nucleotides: TGTGCCAGCAGCTTAACGGTTGGCCTAGCGGGGTCGAACACCGGGGAGCTGTTTTTT.